A selection of T cell receptor beta chains follows, all from one sample in a study of blood T cell repertoires in COVID-19. Profiling relied on immunoSEQ multiplex PCR, and the TCRdb table lists in-frame clones only, not all of them. The sample records approximately 200,000 clones, 75% to 90% being singletons. What was sequenced was PBMCs or T cells enriched from blood (not recorded which). The source is a man aged 30 to 45 who had recovered from COVID-19. Both conserved end residues are part of each CDR3. The order of the fields is D gene, clone size, J gene, V gene, CDR3 DNA, CDR3 protein. D genes are given only for firm matches. Clone sizes are given selectively: once, few, many, or a class where the clone is expanded.

>.|.|TRBJ2-3|TRBV4-2
TGTGCCAGCAGCGTAGGGACTAGCACAGATACGCAGTATTTT
CASSVGTSTDTQYF
>.|.|TRBJ1-1|TRBV5-1
TGCGCCAGCAGCTCGGGGTCAGCGGGGACTGAAGCTTTCTTT
CASSSGSAGTEAFF
>.|once|TRBJ1-1|TRBV18
TGTGCCAGCTCACCCCTTAAAGGGGACACTGAAGCTTTCTTT
CASSPLKGDTEAFF
>TRBD1|.|TRBJ1-5|TRBV18
TGTGCCAGCTCACCTCCAGGGGCAGGGGGTAGCAATCAGCCCCAGCATTTT
CASSPPGAGGSNQPQHF
>.|.|TRBJ2-7|TRBV6-5
TGTGCCAGCAGTCCCAGGATCTACGAGCAGTACTTC
CASSPRIYEQYF
>TRBD2|.|TRBJ2-3|TRBV11-3
TGTGCCAGCAGTTATAGCGGGGGGCCTTCAGATACGCAGTATTTT
CASSYSGGPSDTQYF
>TRBD1|.|TRBJ1-3|TRBV7-8
TGTGCCAGCAGCTTAGACACAGGGGTATACGGAAACACCATATATTTT
CASSLDTGVYGNTIYF
>.|.|TRBJ2-1|TRBV9
TGTGCCAGCAGCGTAGCAGCAGGGACCTACAATGAGCAGTTCTTC
CASSVAAGTYNEQFF
>.|.|TRBJ1-2|TRBV19
TGTGCCAGTAGTATAGCCAGGGGAGACTATGGCTACACCTTC
CASSIARGDYGYTF
>TRBD1|.|TRBJ1-5|TRBV19
TGTGCCAGTAGCTGGACAGGGGAAACCAATCAGCCCCAGCATTTT
CASSWTGETNQPQHF
>.|.|TRBJ2-7|TRBV5-6
TGTGCCAGCAGCGGCGGGGTTGAGCAGTACTTC
CASSGGVEQYF